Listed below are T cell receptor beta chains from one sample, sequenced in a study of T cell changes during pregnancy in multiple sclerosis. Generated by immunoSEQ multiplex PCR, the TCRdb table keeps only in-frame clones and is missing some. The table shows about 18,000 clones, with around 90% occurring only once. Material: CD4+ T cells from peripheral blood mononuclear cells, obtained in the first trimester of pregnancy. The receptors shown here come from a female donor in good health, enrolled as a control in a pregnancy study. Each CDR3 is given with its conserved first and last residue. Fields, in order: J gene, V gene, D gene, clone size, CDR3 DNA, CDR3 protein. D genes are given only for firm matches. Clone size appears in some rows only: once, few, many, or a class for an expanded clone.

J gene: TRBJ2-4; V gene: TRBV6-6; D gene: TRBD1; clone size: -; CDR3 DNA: TGTGCCAGCGACAACCGGGACAGAGCCAAAAACATTCAGTACTTC; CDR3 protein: CASDNRDRAKNIQYF
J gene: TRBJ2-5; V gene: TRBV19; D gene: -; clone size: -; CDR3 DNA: TGTGCCAGTAGGAGACAGTACCAAGAGACCCAGTACTTC; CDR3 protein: CASRRQYQETQYF
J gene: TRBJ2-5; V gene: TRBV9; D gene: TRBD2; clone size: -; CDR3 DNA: TGTGCCAGCAGCGTAGGGCTAGCGGGGTCGGAGACCCAGTACTTC; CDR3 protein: CASSVGLAGSETQYF
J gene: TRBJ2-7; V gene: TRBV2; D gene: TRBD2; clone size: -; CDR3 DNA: TGTGCCAGCAGTGACCCCGGGACTAGACGCTCCTACGAGCAGTACTTC; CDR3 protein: CASSDPGTRRSYEQYF
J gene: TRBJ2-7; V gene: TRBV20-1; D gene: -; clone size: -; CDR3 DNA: TGCAGTGCTAGAGGGACATTCGAGCAGTACTTC; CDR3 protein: CSARGTFEQYF
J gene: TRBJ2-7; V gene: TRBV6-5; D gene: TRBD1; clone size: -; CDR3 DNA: TGTGCCAGCAGTTACCGGACAGGGGAGCAGCACTTC; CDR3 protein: CASSYRTGEQHF
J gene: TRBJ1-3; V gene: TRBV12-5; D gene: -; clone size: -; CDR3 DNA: TGTGCTAGTGGTTTGGCTGCGAGCTCTGGAAACACCATATATTTT; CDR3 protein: CASGLAASSGNTIYF
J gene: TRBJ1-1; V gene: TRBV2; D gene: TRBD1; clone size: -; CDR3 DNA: TGTGCCAGCAGCCCCTCGGGGACAGGGGGCACTGAAGCTTTCTTT; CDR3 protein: CASSPSGTGGTEAFF
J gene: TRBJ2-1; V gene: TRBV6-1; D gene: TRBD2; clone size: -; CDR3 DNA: TGTGCCAGCCAGGCGGGAGCGTACAATGAGCAGTTCTTC; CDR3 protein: CASQAGAYNEQFF
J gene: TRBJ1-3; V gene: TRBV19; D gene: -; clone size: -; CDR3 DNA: TGTGCCAGTAGTCTCTACCAGGGTACCAACACCATATATTTT; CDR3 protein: CASSLYQGTNTIYF
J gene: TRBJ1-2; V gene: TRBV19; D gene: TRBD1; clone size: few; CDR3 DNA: TGTGCCACCCGATCCCCGCTGACAGGGGAGGGCTACACCTTC; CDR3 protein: CATRSPLTGEGYTF
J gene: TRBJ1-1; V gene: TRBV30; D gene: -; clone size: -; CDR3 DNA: TGTGCCTGGACTGACGTGCCGCGGGGGTTGGGGGCTTTCTTT; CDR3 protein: CAWTDVPRGLGAFF
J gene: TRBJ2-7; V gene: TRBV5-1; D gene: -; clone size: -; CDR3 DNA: TGCGCCAGCAGCCCCGCTAGTAGTGCAGTCTACGAGCAGTACTTC; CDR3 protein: CASSPASSAVYEQYF
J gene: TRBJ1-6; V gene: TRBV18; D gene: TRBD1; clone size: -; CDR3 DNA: TGTGCCAGCTCACCCGGGACAGGAGCTGTGCCCCTCCACTTT; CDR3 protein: CASSPGTGAVPLHF
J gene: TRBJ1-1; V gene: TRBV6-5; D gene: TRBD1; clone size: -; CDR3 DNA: TGTGCCAGCATCGCACAGGGGCACACTGAAGCTTTCTTT; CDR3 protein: CASIAQGHTEAFF
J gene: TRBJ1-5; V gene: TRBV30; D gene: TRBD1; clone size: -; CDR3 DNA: TGTGCCTGGAGTGCACAGGGGGGGAATCAGCCCCAGCATTTT; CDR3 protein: CAWSAQGGNQPQHF
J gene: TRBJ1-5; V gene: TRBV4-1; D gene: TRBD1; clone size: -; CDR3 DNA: TGCGCCAGCAGCCTCGTGGGACAGGCAAATCAGCCCCAGCATTTT; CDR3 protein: CASSLVGQANQPQHF
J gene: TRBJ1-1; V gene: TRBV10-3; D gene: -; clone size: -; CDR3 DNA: TGTGCCATCAGTGCATGGGGGCAGGGGCCAACTGAAGCTTTCTTT; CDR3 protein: CAISAWGQGPTEAFF
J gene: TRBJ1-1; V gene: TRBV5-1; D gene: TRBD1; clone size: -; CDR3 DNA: TGCGCCAGCAGCTTGGCCGGGACAGGGCGGACTGAAGCTTTCTTT; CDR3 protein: CASSLAGTGRTEAFF
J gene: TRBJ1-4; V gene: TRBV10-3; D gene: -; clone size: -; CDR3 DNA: TGTGCCATCAGTGTGGACACTTCAAGTGAAAAACTGTTTTTT; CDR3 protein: CAISVDTSSEKLFF
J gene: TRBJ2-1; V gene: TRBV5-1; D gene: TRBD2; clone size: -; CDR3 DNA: TGCGCCAGCAGCTTAGCCATAGCGGGAGTTCTCCGCAATGAGCAGTTCTTC; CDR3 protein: CASSLAIAGVLRNEQFF
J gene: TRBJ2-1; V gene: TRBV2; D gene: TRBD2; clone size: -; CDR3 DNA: TGTGCCAGCAGTGAAGAGGGACTAGCGGGGAAAAATGAGCAGTTCTTC; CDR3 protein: CASSEEGLAGKNEQFF
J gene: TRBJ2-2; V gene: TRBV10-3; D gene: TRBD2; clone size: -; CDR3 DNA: TGTGCCATCAGTGAGGCGGGAGGGGTAACCGGGGAGCTGTTTTTT; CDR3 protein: CAISEAGGVTGELFF
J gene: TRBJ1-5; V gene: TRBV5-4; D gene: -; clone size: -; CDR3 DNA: TGTGCCAGCAGCTTGGGCGAGGATCAGCCCCAGCATTTT; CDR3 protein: CASSLGEDQPQHF
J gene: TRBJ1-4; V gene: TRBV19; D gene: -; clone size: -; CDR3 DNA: TGTGCCAGTAGGCACGACAGCGCAACTAATGAAAAACTGTTTTTT; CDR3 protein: CASRHDSATNEKLFF
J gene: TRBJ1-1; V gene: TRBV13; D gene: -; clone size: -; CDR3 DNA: TGTGCCAGCGGGGCTGGGGGGAGGAACACTGAAGCTTTCTTT; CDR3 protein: CASGAGGRNTEAFF
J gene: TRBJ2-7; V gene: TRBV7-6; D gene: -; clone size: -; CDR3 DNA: TGTGCCAGCAGCTTAGAACAGCCCTACGAGCAGTACTTC; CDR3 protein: CASSLEQPYEQYF
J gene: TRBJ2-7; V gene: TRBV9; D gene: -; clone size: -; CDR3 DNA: TGTGCCAGCAGCCCAAGCCCGGGGTACGAGCAGTACTTC; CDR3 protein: CASSPSPGYEQYF
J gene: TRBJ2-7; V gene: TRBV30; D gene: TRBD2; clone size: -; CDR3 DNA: TGTGCCTGGAGTGTGGCGGGAGGGTCCGAGCAGTACTTC; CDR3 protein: CAWSVAGGSEQYF
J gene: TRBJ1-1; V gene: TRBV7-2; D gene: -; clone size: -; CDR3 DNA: TGTGCCAGCAGCTTAGTTTGGGGGGTGAACACTGAAGCTTTCTTT; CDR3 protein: CASSLVWGVNTEAFF
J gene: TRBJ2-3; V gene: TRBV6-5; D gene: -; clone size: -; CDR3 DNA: TGTGCCAGCTCGGACACCACAGATACGCAGTATTTT; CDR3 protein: CASSDTTDTQYF
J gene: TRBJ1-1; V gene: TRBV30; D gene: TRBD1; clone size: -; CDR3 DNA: TGTGCCTGGAGTGTACAGGGGATGACTGAAGCTTTCTTT; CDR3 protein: CAWSVQGMTEAFF
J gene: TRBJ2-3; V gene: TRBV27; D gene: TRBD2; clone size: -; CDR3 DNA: TGTGCCAGCAGTTTAGCTAGCGGGGGGGCCACAGATACGCAGTATTTT; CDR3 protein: CASSLASGGATDTQYF
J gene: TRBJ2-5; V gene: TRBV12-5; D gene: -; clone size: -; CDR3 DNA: TGTGCTAGTGCCCTCTTACAAGAGACCCAGTACTTC; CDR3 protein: CASALLQETQYF
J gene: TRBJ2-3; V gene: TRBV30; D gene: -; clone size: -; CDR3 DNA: TGTGCCTGGAGTGAGGAGAGCACAGATACGCAGTATTTT; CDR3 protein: CAWSEESTDTQYF
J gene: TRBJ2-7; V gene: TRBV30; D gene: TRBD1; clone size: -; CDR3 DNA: TGTGCCTCCCAGGGACAGAGGACCTCCTACGAGCAGTACTTC; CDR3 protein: CASQGQRTSYEQYF
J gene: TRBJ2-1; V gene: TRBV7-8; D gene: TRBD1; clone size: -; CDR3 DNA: TGTGCCAGCAGCTTCGACAGGGGTGATGAGCAGTTCTTC; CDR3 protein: CASSFDRGDEQFF
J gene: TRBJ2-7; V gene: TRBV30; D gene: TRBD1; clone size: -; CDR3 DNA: TGTGCCTGGAGTGCCTTGGACAGGGGGACGGTGGTTCGTTCCCAGCAGTACTTC; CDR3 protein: CAWSALDRGTVVRSQQYF
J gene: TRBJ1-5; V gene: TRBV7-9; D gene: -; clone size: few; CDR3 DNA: TGTGCCAGCAGCATAGGGTTTGGGGCTAGCAATCAGCCCCAGCATTTT; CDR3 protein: CASSIGFGASNQPQHF
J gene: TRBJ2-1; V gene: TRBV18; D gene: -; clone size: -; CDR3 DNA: TGTGCCAGCTCACCGTCGTTAGCGGAGCAGTTCTTC; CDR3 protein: CASSPSLAEQFF
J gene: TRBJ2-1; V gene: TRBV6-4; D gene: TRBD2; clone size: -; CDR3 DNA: TGTGCCAGCAGTGCCTCACTAGCGGCCAACCAGTTCTTC; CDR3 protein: CASSASLAANQFF
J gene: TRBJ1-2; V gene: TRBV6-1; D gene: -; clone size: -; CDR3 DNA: TGTGCCAGCAGTTCAAACAGCTATGGCTACACCTTC; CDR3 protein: CASSSNSYGYTF
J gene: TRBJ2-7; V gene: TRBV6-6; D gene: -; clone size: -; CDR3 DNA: TGTGCCAGCAGTCAACTAGGTCCTGACCCCTACGAGCAGTACTTC; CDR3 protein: CASSQLGPDPYEQYF
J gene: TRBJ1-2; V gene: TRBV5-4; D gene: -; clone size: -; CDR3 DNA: TGTGCCAGCAGCTTCCCGCAGGGGCGGGACTATGGCTACACCTTC; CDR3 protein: CASSFPQGRDYGYTF
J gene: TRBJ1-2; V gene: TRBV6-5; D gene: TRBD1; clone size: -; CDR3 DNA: TGTGCCAGCAGTTACTCGACAGGGGAAGGCTACACCTTC; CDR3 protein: CASSYSTGEGYTF
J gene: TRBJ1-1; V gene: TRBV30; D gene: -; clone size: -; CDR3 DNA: TGTGCCTGGAGCCAGGGGACTGAAGCTTTCTTT; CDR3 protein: CAWSQGTEAFF
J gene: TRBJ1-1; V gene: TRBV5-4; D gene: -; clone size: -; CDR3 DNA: TGTGCCAGCAGCTTGGGGCAGGGGTTAAACACTGAAGCTTTCTTT; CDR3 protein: CASSLGQGLNTEAFF
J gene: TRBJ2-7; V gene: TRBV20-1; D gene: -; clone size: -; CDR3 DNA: TGCAGTGCTCCTTTTACCTACGAGCAGTACTTC; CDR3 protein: CSAPFTYEQYF